This T cell receptor beta chain was identified in a study of blood T cell repertoires in COVID-19. Overall study: The United States, Italy and Spain were the sources of the acute and convalescent COVID-19 samples.

This clone appeared a single time. Within the 2 weeks before study entry, each person in the exposed group met a COVID-19 case. The CDR3 sequence is 13 residues long. Germline CDR1 SGHTA, CDR2 FQGTGA. With 3 bases removed from V and 11 bases from J, the gap between germline ends came to 16 bases. Under the authors' procedure: From reference gene primer amplification, estimates of nucleated cell counts were derived. Clones were read by immunoSEQ multiplex PCR, and TCRdb kept only the in-frame ones, dropping some. V and J calls and clone size are as listed in that table; D and trimming were resolved from the DNA. Seen here are under 150,000 clones, less than 90% observed once, and the top ten hold roughly 6.2%.

The chain employs TRBV7-3 and TRBJ1-1, with D uncertain. Sequencing used PBMCs or T cells enriched from blood (not recorded which). This clonotype was sampled from a woman aged 45-65 years who had been exposed to COVID-19. This CDR3 reads CASSFPGLIGAFF. In DNA form, the CDR3 reads TGTGCCAGCAGCTTTCCCGGACTAATAGGCGCTTTCTTT. The whole variable domain, filled in from reference TRBV7-3 and TRBJ1-1, reads GAGVSQTPSNKVTEKGKYVELRCDPISGHTALYWYRQSLGQGPEFLIYFQGTGAADDSGLPNDRFFAVRPEGSVSTLKIQRTERGDSAVYLCASSFPGLIGAFFGQGTRLTVV.